The 10 T cell receptor beta chains below come from one sample, sequenced in a study of T cell responses to AZD1222 COVID-19 vaccine. TCRdb's table, derived via immunoSEQ multiplex PCR, lists solely in-frame clones and lacks some. The sample records about 120,000 clones, roughly 87% being singletons. Specimen: peripheral blood, collected on day 0 of AZD1222 vaccination. The source is an adult in good health.

J is TRBJ1-3 and V is TRBV6-1; 8 bases match TRBD1. Germline CDR1 reads MNHNS; CDR2 reads SASEGT. This CDR3 comprises 15 residues. The ends lost 3 bases at V and 2 bases at J; junction bases unmatched: 3. Here the CDR3 reads CASSEPRGPGNTIYF. For the CDR3, the DNA is TGTGCCAGCAGTGAGCCCAGGGGGCCTGGAAACACCATATATTTT.

This clone is a singleton in its sample. The chain joins TRBV4-1 to TRBJ2-7, with D possibly TRBD1 on 5 matching bases. V lost 0 bases and J 2 bases, leaving 14 bases between the germline ends. Germline V gene sequence: CDR1 MGHRA, CDR2 YSYEKL. The CDR3 is 16 residues long. CDR3 DNA sequence: TGCGCCAGCAGCCAAGATCAGGGCAGGGCGGCCTACGAGCAGTACTTC. This gives the protein CASSQDQGRAAYEQYF.

J is TRBJ2-7 and V is TRBV19, with a tentative D call TRBD2 (5 bases). The V end was cut by 3 bases, the J end by 0 bases, with 18 bases between. Looked up from germline, CDR1 is LNHDA and CDR2 is SQIVND (reference sequence). The CDR3 has 17 residues. CDR3 DNA: TGTGCCAGTAGTATCCTCCTCGTGGGAGACCGCTCCTACGAGCAGTACTTC. Protein product: CASSILLVGDRSYEQYF.

This chain joins TRBV5-6 and TRBJ1-2; no clear D gene. V was trimmed by 4 bases and J by 4 bases, leaving 11 bases between them. Germline CDR1 reads SGHDT; CDR2 reads YYEEEE. CDR3 size: 13 residues. CDR3 nucleotide sequence: TGTGCCAGCAGCCCAAGAGAGACCTATGGCTACACCTTC. This gives the protein CASSPRETYGYTF.

The chain joins TRBV6-5 to TRBJ1-2, with D possibly matching TRBD1 (5 bases). Germline-derived CDR1 and CDR2 are MNHEY and SVGAGI. Trimming stripped 0 bases from V and 11 bases from J, with 13 bases between. The CDR3 totals 13 residues. The CDR3 sequence: CASSYSNDRAYTF. CDR3 DNA sequence: TGTGCCAGCAGTTACTCGAATGACAGAGCTTACACCTTC.

J is TRBJ2-2 and V is TRBV27; TRBD2 aligns across 7 bases. This CDR3 spans 17 amino acids. The germline V gene has CDR1 MNHEY and CDR2 SMNVEV (reference sequence). The V gene end was trimmed by 2 bases and the J gene end by 3 bases; junction bases not matched to a gene: 9. CDR3: CASSLGRGGSHTGELFF. The CDR3 DNA reads as TGTGCCAGCAGTTTAGGTCGGGGCGGGAGCCACACCGGGGAGCTGTTTTTT.

The V gene is TRBV7-9, the J gene TRBJ2-5; D gene ambiguous. CDR1 and CDR2 (germline): SEHNR, FQNEAQ (reference sequence). Trimming shortened V by 3 bases and J by 4 bases, and 9 bases separated the two germline ends. This CDR3 comprises 13 residues. The CDR3 DNA sequence: TGTGCCAGCAGCTTTGGGGTTTTAGAGACCCAGTACTTC. Translated: CASSFGVLETQYF.

The chain employs TRBV7-3 and TRBJ1-3; D is unresolved. The CDR3 is 15 amino acids. Germline loops: CDR1 SGHTA, CDR2 FQGTGA. V dropped 5 bases and J dropped 0 bases, with 11 bases sitting between them. The DNA for the CDR3 is TGTGCCAGCAGCCCAGAAGCCAACTCTGGAAACACCATATATTTT. Protein: CASSPEANSGNTIYF.

A few counts support this clone. This rearrangement joins TRBV5-4 to TRBJ2-2, with TRBD2 identical over 10 bases. The V gene end was trimmed by 0 bases and the J gene end by 5 bases; junction bases not matched to a gene: 4. The CDR3 consists of 16 residues. CDR1 is SGHNT and CDR2 is YYREEE in the germline V gene (reference sequence). The CDR3 DNA reads TGTGCCAGCAGCTTGGGCGGTAGCGGGGGGACCGGGGAGCTGTTTTTT. Translation gives CASSLGGSGGTGELFF.

The V gene is TRBV7-9, the J gene TRBJ2-7; unclear D gene. The CDR3 is made up of 15 amino acids. V lost 0 bases and J lost 5, with 14 bases in between. CDR1 and CDR2 (germline): SEHNR, FQNEAQ (reference sequence). CDR3 sequence: CASSLAQVGIDEQYF. CDR3 sequence (DNA): TGTGCCAGCAGCTTAGCGCAGGTCGGTATAGACGAGCAGTACTTC. Variable domain in full (rest from reference TRBV7-9 and TRBJ2-7): DTGVSQNPRHKITKRGQNVTFRCDPISEHNRLYWYRQTLGQGPEFLTYFQNEAQLEKSRLLSDRFSAERPKGSFSTLEIQRTEQGDSAMYLCASSLAQVGIDEQYFGPGTRLTVT.